This is a list of T cell receptor beta chains from one sample in a study of regulatory T cells in long-lasting Graves disease. Each CDR3 protein gets one entry after TCRdb re-called the multiplex PCR reads with MiXCR. This table has under 450,000 distinct CDR3 sequences, 23% appearing once. Material: peripheral blood mononuclear cells (PBMCs), obtained when the disease was refractory, from a patient treated with antithyroid drugs. These receptor sequences come from a female donor with Graves disease. Both conserved end residues are part of each CDR3. The D gene is left open where the match is weak. Expanded clones get a size class; other rows say once, few or many, or leave the size out.

clone_size,d_call,j_call,v_call,cdr3_length,cdr3_aa
many,TRBD1,TRBJ1-2,TRBV11-2,16,CASSLAHGSGGYGYTF
many,-,TRBJ1-2,TRBV2,12,CASMSGDYGYTF
-,-,TRBJ1-2,TRBV25-1,13,CASSERTNYGYTF
many,-,TRBJ1-2,TRBV5-1,15,CASSYSGSVFYGYTF
-,-,TRBJ2-2,TRBV20-1,15,CSARRVVWNTGELFF
few,TRBD1,TRBJ1-1,TRBV5-1,16,CASSLRDRPLDTEAFF
many,-,TRBJ1-5,TRBV28,15,CASRAYQGGRQPQHF
-,-,TRBJ2-2,TRBV6-2/TRBV6-3,14,CASSAIAYTGELFF
-,-,TRBJ2-2,TRBV20-1,11,CSAGTTGELFF
-,TRBD2,TRBJ2-7,TRBV7-9,18,CASSPSLTASGNPYEQYF
-,TRBD1,TRBJ2-4,TRBV20-1,15,CSAGDRRLAKNIQYF
-,TRBD1,TRBJ1-3,TRBV7-2,16,CASTRGDRVSGNTIYF
-,-,TRBJ1-3,TRBV7-2,17,CASSLRVGWGSGNTIYF
many,-,TRBJ2-6,TRBV19,15,CASSILGSGANVLTF
-,-,TRBJ1-2,TRBV28,13,CASSPPQTYGYTF
many,TRBD1,TRBJ2-7,TRBV27,15,CASSSSHRGPYEQYF
few,-,TRBJ1-3,TRBV12-3/TRBV12-4,15,CASSWGTPDGNTIYF
-,-,TRBJ1-1,TRBV7-9,13,CASFNRIGTEAFF
-,TRBD2,TRBJ2-7,TRBV3-1,14,CASRTSGSLYEQYF
-,TRBD1,TRBJ1-5,TRBV20-1,15,CSARGSGGVNQPQHF
many,-,TRBJ2-7,TRBV6-2/TRBV6-3,13,CASSYSGSYEQYF
-,TRBD2,TRBJ2-2,TRBV7-9,19,CASSSSPGTSGANTGELFF
-,-,TRBJ2-1,TRBV2,14,CASRADRLNNEQFF
few,-,TRBJ2-5,TRBV18,13,CASSPPSTETQYF
many,TRBD2,TRBJ2-5,TRBV20-1,18,CSAKLAGVGVGVQETQYF